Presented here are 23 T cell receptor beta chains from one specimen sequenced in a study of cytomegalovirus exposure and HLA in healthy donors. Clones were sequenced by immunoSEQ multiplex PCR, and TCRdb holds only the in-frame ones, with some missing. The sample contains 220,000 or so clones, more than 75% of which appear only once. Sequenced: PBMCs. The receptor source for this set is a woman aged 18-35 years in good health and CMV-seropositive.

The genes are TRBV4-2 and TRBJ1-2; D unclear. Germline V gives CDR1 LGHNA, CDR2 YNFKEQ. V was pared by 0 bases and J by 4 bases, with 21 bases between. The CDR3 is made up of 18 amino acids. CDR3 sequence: CASSQDSARATEGYGYTF. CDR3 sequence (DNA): TGTGCCAGCAGCCAAGACTCGGCCCGGGCCACAGAGGGCTATGGCTACACCTTC.

In nucleotides, the CDR3 is TGCGCCAGCAGCCAGGCTGACACCGGGGAGCTGTTTTTT. It yields the protein CASSQADTGELFF. The V and J genes are TRBV4-1 and TRBJ2-2; no definite D call. The CDR3 has 13 amino acids. CDR1 is MGHRA and CDR2 is YSYEKL in the germline V gene. Trimming removed 3 bases from V and 3 bases from J, with 5 bases in between.

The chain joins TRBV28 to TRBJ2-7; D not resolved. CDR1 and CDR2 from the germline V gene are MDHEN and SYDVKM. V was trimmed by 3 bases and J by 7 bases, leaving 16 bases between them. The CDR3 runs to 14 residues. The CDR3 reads CASSFQVNLREQYF. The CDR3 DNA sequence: TGTGCCAGCAGTTTTCAGGTAAACCTACGGGAGCAGTACTTC.

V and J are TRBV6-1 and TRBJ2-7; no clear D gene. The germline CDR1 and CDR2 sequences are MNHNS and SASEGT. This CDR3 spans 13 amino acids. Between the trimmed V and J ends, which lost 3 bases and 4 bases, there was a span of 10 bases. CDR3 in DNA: TGTGCCAGCAGTGACTCCCCCAGGTACGAGCAGTACTTC. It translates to CASSDSPRYEQYF.

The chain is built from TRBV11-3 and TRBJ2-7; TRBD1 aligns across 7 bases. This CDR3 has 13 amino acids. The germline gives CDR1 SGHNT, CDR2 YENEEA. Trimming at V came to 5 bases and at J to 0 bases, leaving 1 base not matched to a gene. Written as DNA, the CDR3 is TGTGCCAGCAGCCGGGACAGCTCCTACGAGCAGTACTTC. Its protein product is CASSRDSSYEQYF.

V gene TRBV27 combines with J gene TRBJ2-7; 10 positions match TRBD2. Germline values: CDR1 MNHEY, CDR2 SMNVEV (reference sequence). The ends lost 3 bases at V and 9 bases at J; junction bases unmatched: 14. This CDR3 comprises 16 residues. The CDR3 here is CASSFLGGAGGGGQYF. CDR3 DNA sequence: TGTGCCAGCAGTTTCCTCGGGGGAGCGGGAGGGGGGGGGCAGTACTTC.

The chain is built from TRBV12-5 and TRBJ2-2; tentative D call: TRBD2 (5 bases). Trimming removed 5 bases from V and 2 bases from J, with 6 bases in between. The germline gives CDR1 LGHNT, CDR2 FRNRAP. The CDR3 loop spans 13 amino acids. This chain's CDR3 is CASGDYNTGELFF. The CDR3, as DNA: TGTGCTAGTGGTGACTATAACACCGGGGAGCTGTTTTTT. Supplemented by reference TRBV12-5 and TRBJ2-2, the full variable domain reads DARVTQTPRHKVTEMGQEVTMRCQPILGHNTVFWYRQTMMQGLELLAYFRNRAPLDDSGMPKDRFSAEMPDATLATLKIQPSEPRDSAVYFCASGDYNTGELFFGEGSRLTVL.

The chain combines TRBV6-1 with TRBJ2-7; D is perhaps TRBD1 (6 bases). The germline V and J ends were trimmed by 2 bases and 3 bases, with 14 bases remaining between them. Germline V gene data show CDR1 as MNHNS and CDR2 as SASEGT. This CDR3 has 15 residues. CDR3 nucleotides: TGTGCCAGCAGTGAATTTTTGCCAGGGGACTACGAGCAGTACTTC. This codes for CASSEFLPGDYEQYF.

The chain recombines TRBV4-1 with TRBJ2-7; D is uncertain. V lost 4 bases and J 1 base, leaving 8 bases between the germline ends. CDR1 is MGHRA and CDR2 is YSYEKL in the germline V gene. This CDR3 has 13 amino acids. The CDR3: CASSPEDSYEQYF. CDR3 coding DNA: TGCGCCAGCAGCCCTGAGGATTCCTACGAGCAGTACTTC.

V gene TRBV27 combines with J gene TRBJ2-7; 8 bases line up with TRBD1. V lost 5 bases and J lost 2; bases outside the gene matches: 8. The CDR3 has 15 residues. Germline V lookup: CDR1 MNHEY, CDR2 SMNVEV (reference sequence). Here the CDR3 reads CASSQTGGITYEQYF. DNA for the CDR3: TGTGCCAGCAGTCAAACAGGGGGAATAACCTACGAGCAGTACTTC.

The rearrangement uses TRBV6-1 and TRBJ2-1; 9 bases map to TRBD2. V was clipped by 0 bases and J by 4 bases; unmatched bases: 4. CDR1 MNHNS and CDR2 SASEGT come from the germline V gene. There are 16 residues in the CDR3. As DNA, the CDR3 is TGTGCCAGCAGTGAAGCACCGACTAGCGGATACAATGAGCAGTTCTTC. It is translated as CASSEAPTSGYNEQFF.

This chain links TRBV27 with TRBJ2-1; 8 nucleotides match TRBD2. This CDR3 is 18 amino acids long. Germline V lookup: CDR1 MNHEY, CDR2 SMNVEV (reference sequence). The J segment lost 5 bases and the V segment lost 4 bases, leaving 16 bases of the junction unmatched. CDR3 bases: TGTGCCAGCAGTTCCGAGTTCGGGACTAGTCGAGTTCACAATGAGCAGTTCTTC. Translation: CASSSEFGTSRVHNEQFF.

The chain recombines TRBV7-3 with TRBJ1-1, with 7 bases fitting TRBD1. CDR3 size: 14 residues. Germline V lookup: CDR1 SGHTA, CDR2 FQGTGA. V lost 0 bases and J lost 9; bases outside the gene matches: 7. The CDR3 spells CASSLTPGQEKAFF. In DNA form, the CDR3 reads TGTGCCAGCAGCTTAACCCCTGGACAGGAAAAAGCTTTCTTT.

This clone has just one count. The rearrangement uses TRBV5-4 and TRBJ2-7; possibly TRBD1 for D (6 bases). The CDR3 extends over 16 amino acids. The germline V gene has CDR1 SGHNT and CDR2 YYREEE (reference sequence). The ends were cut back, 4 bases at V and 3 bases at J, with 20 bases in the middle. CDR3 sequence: CASSGASRGDLYEQYF. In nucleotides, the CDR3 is TGTGCCAGCAGCGGGGCCAGCAGGGGAGACCTCTACGAGCAGTACTTC.

The CDR3 loop is CATSRAGTSGIETQYF. The CDR3 DNA reads as TGTGCCACCAGCAGAGCGGGGACTAGCGGGATAGAGACCCAGTACTTC. The chain links TRBV15 to TRBJ2-5, with 13 bases matching TRBD2. There are 16 residues in the CDR3. V shed 1 base and J 4 bases; nucleotides not matched to a gene: 3. From germline, CDR1 is LNHNV and CDR2 YYDKDF (reference sequence).

As DNA, the CDR3 is TGTGCCAGCAGTTTAGCGGGGGGGGCAGATACGCAGTATTTT. Protein: CASSLAGGADTQYF. The V gene is TRBV27, the J gene TRBJ2-3; TRBD2 matches 9 bases. This CDR3 is 14 amino acids long. Trimming took 2 bases from V and 4 from J; bases not matched to a gene: 1. Germline loops: CDR1 MNHEY, CDR2 SMNVEV (reference sequence).

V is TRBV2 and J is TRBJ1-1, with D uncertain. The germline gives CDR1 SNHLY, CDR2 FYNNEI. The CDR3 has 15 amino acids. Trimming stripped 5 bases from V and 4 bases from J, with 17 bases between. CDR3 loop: CASSLVGRGPTEAFF. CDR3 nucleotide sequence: TGTGCCAGCAGTTTGGTAGGACGGGGTCCCACTGAAGCTTTCTTT.

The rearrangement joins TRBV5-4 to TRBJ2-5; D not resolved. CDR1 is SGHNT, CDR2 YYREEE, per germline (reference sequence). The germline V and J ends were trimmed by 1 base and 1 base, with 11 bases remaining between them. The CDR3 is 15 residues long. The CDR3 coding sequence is TGTGCCAGCAGCTTGAAGCGAGATCCCCAAGAGACCCAGTACTTC. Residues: CASSLKRDPQETQYF.

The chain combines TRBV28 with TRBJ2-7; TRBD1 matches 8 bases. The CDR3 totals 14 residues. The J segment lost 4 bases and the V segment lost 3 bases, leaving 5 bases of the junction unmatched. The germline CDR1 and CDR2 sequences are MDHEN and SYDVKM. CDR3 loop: CASSFPDREYEQYF. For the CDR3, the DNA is TGTGCCAGCAGTTTCCCGGACAGGGAATACGAGCAGTACTTC.

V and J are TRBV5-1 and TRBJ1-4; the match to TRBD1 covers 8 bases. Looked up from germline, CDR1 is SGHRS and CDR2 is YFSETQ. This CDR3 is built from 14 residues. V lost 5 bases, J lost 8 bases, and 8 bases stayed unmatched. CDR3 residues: CASSRGQAGEKLFF. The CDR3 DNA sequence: TGCGCCAGCAGTCGGGGACAGGCTGGGGAAAAACTGTTTTTT.

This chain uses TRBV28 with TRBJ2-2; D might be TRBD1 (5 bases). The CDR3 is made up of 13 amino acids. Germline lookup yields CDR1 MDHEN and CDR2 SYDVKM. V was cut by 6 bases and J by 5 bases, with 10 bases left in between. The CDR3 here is CASSSRQTGELFF. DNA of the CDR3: TGTGCCAGCAGCAGCCGACAGACCGGGGAGCTGTTTTTT.

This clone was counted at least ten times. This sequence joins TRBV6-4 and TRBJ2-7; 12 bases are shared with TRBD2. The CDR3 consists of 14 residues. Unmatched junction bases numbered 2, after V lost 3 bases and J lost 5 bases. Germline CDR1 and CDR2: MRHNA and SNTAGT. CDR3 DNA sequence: TGTGCCAGCAGTGAACTAGCGGGAGGCCACGAGCAGTACTTC. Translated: CASSELAGGHEQYF.

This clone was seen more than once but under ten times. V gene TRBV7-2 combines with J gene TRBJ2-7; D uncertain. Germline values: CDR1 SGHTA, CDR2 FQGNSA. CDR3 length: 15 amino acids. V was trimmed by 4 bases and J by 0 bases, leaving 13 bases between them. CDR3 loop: CASSSPTELSYEQYF. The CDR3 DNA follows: TGTGCCAGCAGCTCGCCAACGGAGCTCTCCTACGAGCAGTACTTC.